This T cell receptor beta chain was found in a study of blood T cells in healthy people across ages. Overall study results and limits: Long-lived donors exceeded aged donors in naive CD4+ cells and diversity.

The CDR3 extends over 11 amino acids. V lost 4 bases, J lost 9 bases, and 6 bases lay in between. Germline lookup yields CDR1 KGHDR and CDR2 SFDVKD. Note on this clonotype: Its antigen is unidentified.

A second PCR, run for roughly 7 to 12 cycles, used a sample-barcoded 5' primer plus a J-beta primer mix. A single record per CDR3 protein comes from TCRdb applying MiXCR to the 5' RACE reads. This table has 1.8 million or so distinct CDR3 sequences, about 39% appearing once. The clonotype originates from a human donor in good health. Sequencing was performed on blood. The rearrangement joins TRBV24-1 to TRBJ2-1; D gene ambiguous. The CDR3 coding sequence is TGTGCCACCAGTGACCTGGGTGAGCAGTTCTTC. This sequence encodes CATSDLGEQFF.